The 14 T cell receptor beta chains reported below all come from one sample, sequenced in a study of technical replicates of blood from a handful of donors. Method: immunoSEQ multiplex PCR; TCRdb's copy keeps in-frame clones and lacks some. The sample records approximately 59,000 clones, approximately 86% being singletons. The sequenced material came from PBMCs. These receptors were taken from a human donor in good health. Some clones in this sample may be carry-over from other donors' samples.

This clone has more than one count but fewer than ten. This sequence joins TRBV6-4 and TRBJ2-3; 11 bases line up with TRBD2. The CDR3 loop spans 15 amino acids. The germline CDR1 and CDR2 sequences are MRHNA and SNTAGT. The J segment lost 0 bases and the V segment lost 6 bases, leaving 2 bases of the junction unmatched. In nucleotides, the CDR3 is TGTGCCAGCAGGCTAGCGGGGGGCAGCACAGATACGCAGTATTTT. It encodes CASRLAGGSTDTQYF.

This rearrangement joins TRBV9 to TRBJ2-5; a possible D gene is TRBD2 (5 bases). Germline V gene sequence: CDR1 SGDLS, CDR2 YYNGEE. The CDR3 is made up of 13 amino acids. The ends were cut back, 3 bases at V and 2 bases at J, with 8 bases in the middle. This CDR3 reads CASSERVQETQYF. The DNA for the CDR3 is TGTGCCAGCAGCGAGAGGGTACAAGAGACCCAGTACTTC.

The chain links TRBV14 to TRBJ2-1; perhaps TRBD2 as D (6 bases). Germline CDR1 reads SGHDN; CDR2 reads FVKESK. The CDR3 length is 15 residues. V was pared by 4 bases and J by 5 bases, with 15 bases between. CDR3 nucleotides: TGTGCCAGCAGCCTTACCCGTGGGGGGAACAATGAGCAGTTCTTC. Its translation: CASSLTRGGNNEQFF. Together with reference TRBV14 and TRBJ2-1, the CDR3 gives the full variable domain: EAGVTQFPSHSVIEKGQTVTLRCDPISGHDNLYWYRRVMGKEIKFLLHFVKESKQDESGMPNNRFLAERTGGTYSTLKVQPAELEDSGVYFCASSLTRGGNNEQFFGPGTRLTVL.

The rearrangement joins TRBV12-5 to TRBJ1-6, with TRBD1 identical over 8 bases. With V trimmed by 0 bases and J by 9 bases, 7 bases remained unmatched. Germline CDR1 and CDR2: LGHNT and FRNRAP. The CDR3 totals 16 residues. CDR3 loop: CASGLVSGQGSSPLHF. The CDR3 DNA is TGTGCTAGTGGTTTGGTATCAGGACAGGGAAGTTCACCCCTCCACTTT. The full variable domain, its missing parts supplied by reference TRBV12-5 and TRBJ1-6, is DARVTQTPRHKVTEMGQEVTMRCQPILGHNTVFWYRQTMMQGLELLAYFRNRAPLDDSGMPKDRFSAEMPDATLATLKIQPSEPRDSAVYFCASGLVSGQGSSPLHFGNGTRLTVT.

The V and J genes are TRBV11-2 and TRBJ1-1; the D gene is possibly TRBD1 (6 bases). Per germline, CDR1 SGHAT and CDR2 FQNNGV. The CDR3 covers 13 residues. V dropped 6 bases and J dropped 2 bases, with 10 bases sitting between them. This chain's CDR3 is CASSVDRNTEAFF. The CDR3 DNA is TGTGCCAGCAGTGTGGACAGAAACACTGAAGCTTTCTTT.

The chain recombines TRBV5-1 with TRBJ2-7; TRBD1 aligns across 8 bases. The CDR3 length is 15 residues. Germline CDR1 is SGHRS and CDR2 is YFSETQ. V lost 6 bases, J lost 2 bases, and 10 bases stayed unmatched. This CDR3 is CASTLGQGQTYEQYF. The CDR3 region has the DNA TGCGCCAGCACCCTCGGACAGGGTCAGACCTACGAGCAGTACTTC.

A few counts support this clone. The CDR3 DNA is TGTGCCAGCAGCGCTGGACAGAACTCTGGGGCCAACGTCCTGACTTTC. Translation: CASSAGQNSGANVLTF. The V gene is TRBV4-2, the J gene TRBJ2-6, with a tentative D call TRBD1 (6 bases). V was trimmed by 5 bases and J by 0 bases, leaving 11 bases between them. CDR1 LGHNA and CDR2 YNFKEQ come from the germline V gene. The CDR3 covers 16 residues.

This chain links TRBV9 with TRBJ2-5, with 11 nucleotides matching TRBD2. The germline V gene encodes CDR1 SGDLS and CDR2 YYNGEE. This CDR3 has 17 residues. V lost 3 bases, J lost 0 bases, and 7 bases stayed unmatched. The CDR3 DNA sequence: TGTGCCAGCAGCGCCAACCCGGGACTAGCGGACCAAGAGACCCAGTACTTC. It specifies CASSANPGLADQETQYF. Complete variable domain (other parts from reference TRBV9 and TRBJ2-5): DSGVTQTPKHLITATGQRVTLRCSPRSGDLSVYWYQQSLDQGLQFLIQYYNGEERAKGNILERFSAQQFPDLHSELNLSSLELGDSALYFCASSANPGLADQETQYFGPGTRLLVL.

The genes are TRBV18 and TRBJ1-2, with TRBD1 matching over 7 bases. CDR1 and CDR2 (germline): KGHSH, LQKENI. The CDR3 has 16 amino acids. After removal of 0 bases from V and 1 base from J, the junction contained 5 bases not matched to a gene. In DNA, the CDR3 is TGTGCCAGCTCACCACCGACAGGGCCCTATAACTATGGCTACACCTTC. Its protein is CASSPPTGPYNYGYTF. The entire variable domain, with the rest obtained from reference TRBV18 and TRBJ1-2, is as follows: NAGVMQNPRHLVRRRGQEARLRCSPMKGHSHVYWYRQLPEEGLKFMVYLQKENIIDESGMPKERFSAEFPKEGPSILRIQQVVRGDSAAYFCASSPPTGPYNYGYTFGSGTRLTVV.

V usage is TRBV25-1 and J usage is TRBJ2-3; no definite D call. Germline V gives CDR1 MGHDK, CDR2 SYGVNS. The V and J ends lost 2 bases and 7 bases respectively, with 10 bases between them. The CDR3 runs to 13 residues. CDR3 sequence reads: CASSEGIGYTQYF. The DNA of the CDR3 is TGTGCCAGCAGTGAAGGTATCGGGTATACGCAGTATTTT.

The sample holds one count of this clone. The V call is TRBV7-8, the J call TRBJ1-5; D is possibly TRBD1 (5 bases). This CDR3 has 16 amino acids. Trimming shortened V by 5 bases and J by 0 bases, and 14 bases separated the two germline ends. The germline V gene has CDR1 SGHVS and CDR2 FQNEAQ. The CDR3 spells CASSPVTGFSNQPQHF. The CDR3 coding sequence is TGTGCCAGCAGCCCCGTCACAGGCTTTAGCAATCAGCCCCAGCATTTT.

The gene calls are TRBV7-8 and TRBJ2-7, with D unclear. The V gene's germline CDR1 is SGHVS and CDR2 FQNEAQ. With 2 bases removed from V and 0 bases from J, the gap between germline ends came to 8 bases. This CDR3 region has 14 residues. CDR3 sequence reads: CASSLFFSSYEQYF. In nucleotides, the CDR3 is TGTGCCAGCAGCTTATTCTTTAGCTCCTACGAGCAGTACTTC. The whole variable domain, filled in from reference TRBV7-8 and TRBJ2-7, reads GAGVSQSPRYKVAKRGQDVALRCDPISGHVSLFWYQQALGQGPEFLTYFQNEAQLDKSGLPSDRFFAERPEGSVSTLKIQRTQQEDSAVYLCASSLFFSSYEQYFGPGTRLTVT.

The table lists this clone with a few counts. The chain combines TRBV5-1 with TRBJ1-3, with 7 positions matching TRBD1. The germline V gene has CDR1 SGHRS and CDR2 YFSETQ. The CDR3 has 15 residues. With 3 bases clipped from V and 2 bases from J, the junction kept 5 bases outside the gene matches. The CDR3 DNA follows: TGCGCCAGCAGCTCCACAGGGGTTGCTGGAAACACCATATATTTT. As protein: CASSSTGVAGNTIYF.

The chain couples TRBV7-8 to TRBJ1-5, with 9 bases fitting TRBD1. This CDR3 is built from 17 residues. Germline-derived CDR1 and CDR2 are SGHVS and FQNEAQ. Trimming took 5 bases from V and 0 from J; bases not matched to a gene: 8. The CDR3 nucleotides are TGTGCCAGCAGCCGAGGACAGGGGATGTATAGCAATCAGCCCCAGCATTTT. It translates to CASSRGQGMYSNQPQHF. Full variable domain (rest looked up from reference TRBV7-8 and TRBJ1-5): GAGVSQSPRYKVAKRGQDVALRCDPISGHVSLFWYQQALGQGPEFLTYFQNEAQLDKSGLPSDRFFAERPEGSVSTLKIQRTQQEDSAVYLCASSRGQGMYSNQPQHFGDGTRLSIL.